The entry that follows covers one T cell receptor (beta chain) sequence. These data are taken from a study of CD8+ T cells in alopecia areata. Specified treatment: oral pan-JAK inhibitor, 5-10 mg twice daily. RNA, once extracted, was reverse transcribed into cDNA for use as the sequencing template. TCRdb's copy holds only in-frame clones and misses some; the assay was immunoSEQ multiplex PCR. The profile shows about 180,000 clones, about 55% of them singletons. Looked up from germline, CDR1 is MNHEY and CDR2 is SMNVEV (reference sequence). The CDR3 contains 15 residues. J lost 5 bases, V lost 5 bases, and 8 bases had no gene match.

This clonotype originated in a human donor with alopecia areata. This rearrangement joins TRBV27 to TRBJ1-2; 10 positions agree with TRBD1. This specimen consisted of CD8+ T cells sorted from blood, obtained at week 24, from a patient treated with tofacitinib. As DNA, the CDR3 is TGTGCCAGCAGTACAGGGACAGGGGCTGGGTATGGCTACACCTTC. It codes for CASSTGTGAGYGYTF.